This TCR beta chain was sequenced in a study of T cells expressing NK-cell markers. TCRdb re-called the 5' RACE reads; one entry per CDR3 protein, DNA not given. Its table records 500,000 to 700,000 distinct CDR3 sequences. CDR1 DFQATT and CDR2 SNEGSKA come from the germline V gene (reference sequence). The CDR3 runs to 13 residues. The genes are TRBV20-1 and TRBJ1-1. This TCR was recovered from a man younger than 35 in good health. Sequencing was performed on blood T cells: a sorted CD56 or NKG2C T cell subset, CD4+ or CD8+ T cells, or bulk PBMC T cells (not recorded which). CDR3 in amino acids: CSASGNSDTEAFF.